This TCR beta chain was captured by sequencing in a study of cytotoxic CD8 clonotypes in ibrutinib-treated CLL. Profiling relied on immunoSEQ multiplex PCR, and the TCRdb table lists in-frame clones only, not all of them. The data contain approximately 150,000 clones, 60% to 80% of them seen just once; the ten biggest clones take up approximately 30%. CDR3 size: 13 residues. CDR1 is MNHEY and CDR2 is SMNVEV in the germline V gene (reference sequence). V shed 5 bases and J shed 5 bases, with 12 bases lying between them. V usage is TRBV27 and J usage is TRBJ1-2; D not certain. This TCR was sampled from a human donor with chronic lymphocytic leukemia. The material was PBMCs, obtained after 12 months of ibrutinib treatment. The CDR3 region has the DNA TGTGCCAGCAGTCTGACACCGGAATATGGCTACACCTTC. As protein: CASSLTPEYGYTF.